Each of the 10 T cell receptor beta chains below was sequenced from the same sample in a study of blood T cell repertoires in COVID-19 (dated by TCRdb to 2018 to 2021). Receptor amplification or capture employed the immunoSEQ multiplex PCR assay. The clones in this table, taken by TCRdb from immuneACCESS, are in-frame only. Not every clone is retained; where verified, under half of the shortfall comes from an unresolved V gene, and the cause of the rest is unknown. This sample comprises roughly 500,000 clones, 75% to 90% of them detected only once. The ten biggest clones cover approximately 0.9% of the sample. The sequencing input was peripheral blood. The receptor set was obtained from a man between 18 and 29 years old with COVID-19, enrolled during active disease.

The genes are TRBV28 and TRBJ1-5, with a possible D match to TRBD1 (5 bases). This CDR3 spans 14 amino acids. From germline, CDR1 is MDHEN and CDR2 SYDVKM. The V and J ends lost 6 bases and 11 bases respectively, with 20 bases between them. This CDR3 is CASRAIQGRWAQHF. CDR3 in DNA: TGTGCCAGCAGGGCAATCCAGGGAAGATGGGCCCAGCATTTT.

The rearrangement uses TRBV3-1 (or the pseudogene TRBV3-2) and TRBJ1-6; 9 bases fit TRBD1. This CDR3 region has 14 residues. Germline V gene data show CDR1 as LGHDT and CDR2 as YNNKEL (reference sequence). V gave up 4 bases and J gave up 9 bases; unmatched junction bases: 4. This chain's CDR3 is CASSPGTGLSPLHF. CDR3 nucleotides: TGTGCCAGCAGCCCCGGGACAGGGCTTTCACCCCTCCACTTT.

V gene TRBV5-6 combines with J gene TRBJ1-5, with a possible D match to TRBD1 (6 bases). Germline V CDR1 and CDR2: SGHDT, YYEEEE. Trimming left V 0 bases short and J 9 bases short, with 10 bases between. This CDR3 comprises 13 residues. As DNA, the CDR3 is TGTGCCAGCAGCTTGGGGGGGCTGGGGCCCCAGCATTTT. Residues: CASSLGGLGPQHF.

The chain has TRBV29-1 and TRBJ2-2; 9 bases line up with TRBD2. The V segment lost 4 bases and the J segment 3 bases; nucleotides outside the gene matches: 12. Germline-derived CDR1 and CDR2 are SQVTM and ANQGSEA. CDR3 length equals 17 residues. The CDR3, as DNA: TGCAGCGTTGTCGGTTTGCGGGAGGGCCAGGACACCGGGGAGCTGTTTTTT. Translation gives CSVVGLREGQDTGELFF.

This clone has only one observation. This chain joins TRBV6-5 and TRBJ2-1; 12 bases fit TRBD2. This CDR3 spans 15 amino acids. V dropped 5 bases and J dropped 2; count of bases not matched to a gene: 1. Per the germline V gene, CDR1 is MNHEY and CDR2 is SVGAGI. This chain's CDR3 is CASSLAGGPYNEQFF. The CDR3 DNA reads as TGTGCCAGCAGTCTAGCGGGAGGGCCCTACAATGAGCAGTTCTTC.

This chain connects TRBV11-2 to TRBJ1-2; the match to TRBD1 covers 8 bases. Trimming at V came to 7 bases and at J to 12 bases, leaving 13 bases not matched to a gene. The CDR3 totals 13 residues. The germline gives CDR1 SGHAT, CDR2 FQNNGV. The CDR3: CASTSGQGFRHTF. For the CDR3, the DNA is TGTGCCAGCACCTCTGGACAGGGATTCAGGCACACCTTC. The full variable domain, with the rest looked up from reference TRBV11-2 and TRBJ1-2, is EAGVAQSPRYKIIEKRQSVAFWCNPISGHATLYWYQQILGQGPKLLIQFQNNGVVDDSQLPKDRFSAERLKGVDSTLKIQPAKLEDSAVYLCASTSGQGFRHTFGSGTRLTVV.

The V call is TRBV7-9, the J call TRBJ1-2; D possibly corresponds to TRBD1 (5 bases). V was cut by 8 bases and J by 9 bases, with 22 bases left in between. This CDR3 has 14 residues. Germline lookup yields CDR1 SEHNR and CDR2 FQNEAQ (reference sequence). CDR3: CASGSQGAHNRYTF. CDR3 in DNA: TGTGCCAGCGGATCCCAAGGGGCCCACAACCGCTACACCTTC. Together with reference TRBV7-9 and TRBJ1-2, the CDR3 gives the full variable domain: DTGVSQNPRHKITKRGQNVTFRCDPISEHNRLYWYRQTLGQGPEFLTYFQNEAQLEKSRLLSDRFSAERPKGSFSTLEIQRTEQGDSAMYLCASGSQGAHNRYTFGSGTRLTVV.

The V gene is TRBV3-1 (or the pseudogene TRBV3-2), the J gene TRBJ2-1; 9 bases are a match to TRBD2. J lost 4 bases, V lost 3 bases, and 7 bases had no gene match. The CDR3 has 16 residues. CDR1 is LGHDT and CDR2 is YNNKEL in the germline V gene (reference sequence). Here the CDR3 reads CASSQRTSEKYNEQFF. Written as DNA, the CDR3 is TGTGCCAGCAGCCAGAGGACTAGCGAGAAATACAATGAGCAGTTCTTC.

In nucleotides, the CDR3 is TGTGCCAGCGTAGCGGGAGGGCCCGCAGATACGCAGTATTTT. Protein sequence: CASVAGGPADTQYF. The chain recombines TRBV7-9 with TRBJ2-3; TRBD2 matches at 11 bases. The V segment lost 8 bases and the J segment 4 bases; nucleotides outside the gene matches: 5. This CDR3 has 14 amino acids. Germline CDR1 is SEHNR and CDR2 is FQNEAQ (reference sequence).

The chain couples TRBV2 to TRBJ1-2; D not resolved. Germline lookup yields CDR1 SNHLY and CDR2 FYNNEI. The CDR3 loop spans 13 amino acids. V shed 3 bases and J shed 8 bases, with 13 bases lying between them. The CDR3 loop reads CASSDNGVGGYTF. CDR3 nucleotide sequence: TGTGCCAGCAGTGATAACGGGGTCGGAGGCTACACCTTC.